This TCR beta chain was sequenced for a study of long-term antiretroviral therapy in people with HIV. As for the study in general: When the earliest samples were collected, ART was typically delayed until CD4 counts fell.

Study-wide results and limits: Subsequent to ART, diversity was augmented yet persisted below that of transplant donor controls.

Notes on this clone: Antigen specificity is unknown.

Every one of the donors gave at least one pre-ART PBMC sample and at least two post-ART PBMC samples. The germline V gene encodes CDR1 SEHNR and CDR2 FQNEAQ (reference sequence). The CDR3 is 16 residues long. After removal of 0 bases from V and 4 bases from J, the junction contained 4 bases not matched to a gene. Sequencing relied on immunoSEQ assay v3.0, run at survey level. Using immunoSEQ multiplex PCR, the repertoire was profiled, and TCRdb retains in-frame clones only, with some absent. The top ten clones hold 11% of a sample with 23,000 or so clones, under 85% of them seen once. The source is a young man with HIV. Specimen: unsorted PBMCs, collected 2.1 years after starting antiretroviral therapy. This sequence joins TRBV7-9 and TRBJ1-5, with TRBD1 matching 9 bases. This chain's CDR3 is CASSLALGTGNQPQHF. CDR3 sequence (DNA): TGTGCCAGCAGCTTAGCGCTGGGGACAGGGAATCAGCCCCAGCATTTT.